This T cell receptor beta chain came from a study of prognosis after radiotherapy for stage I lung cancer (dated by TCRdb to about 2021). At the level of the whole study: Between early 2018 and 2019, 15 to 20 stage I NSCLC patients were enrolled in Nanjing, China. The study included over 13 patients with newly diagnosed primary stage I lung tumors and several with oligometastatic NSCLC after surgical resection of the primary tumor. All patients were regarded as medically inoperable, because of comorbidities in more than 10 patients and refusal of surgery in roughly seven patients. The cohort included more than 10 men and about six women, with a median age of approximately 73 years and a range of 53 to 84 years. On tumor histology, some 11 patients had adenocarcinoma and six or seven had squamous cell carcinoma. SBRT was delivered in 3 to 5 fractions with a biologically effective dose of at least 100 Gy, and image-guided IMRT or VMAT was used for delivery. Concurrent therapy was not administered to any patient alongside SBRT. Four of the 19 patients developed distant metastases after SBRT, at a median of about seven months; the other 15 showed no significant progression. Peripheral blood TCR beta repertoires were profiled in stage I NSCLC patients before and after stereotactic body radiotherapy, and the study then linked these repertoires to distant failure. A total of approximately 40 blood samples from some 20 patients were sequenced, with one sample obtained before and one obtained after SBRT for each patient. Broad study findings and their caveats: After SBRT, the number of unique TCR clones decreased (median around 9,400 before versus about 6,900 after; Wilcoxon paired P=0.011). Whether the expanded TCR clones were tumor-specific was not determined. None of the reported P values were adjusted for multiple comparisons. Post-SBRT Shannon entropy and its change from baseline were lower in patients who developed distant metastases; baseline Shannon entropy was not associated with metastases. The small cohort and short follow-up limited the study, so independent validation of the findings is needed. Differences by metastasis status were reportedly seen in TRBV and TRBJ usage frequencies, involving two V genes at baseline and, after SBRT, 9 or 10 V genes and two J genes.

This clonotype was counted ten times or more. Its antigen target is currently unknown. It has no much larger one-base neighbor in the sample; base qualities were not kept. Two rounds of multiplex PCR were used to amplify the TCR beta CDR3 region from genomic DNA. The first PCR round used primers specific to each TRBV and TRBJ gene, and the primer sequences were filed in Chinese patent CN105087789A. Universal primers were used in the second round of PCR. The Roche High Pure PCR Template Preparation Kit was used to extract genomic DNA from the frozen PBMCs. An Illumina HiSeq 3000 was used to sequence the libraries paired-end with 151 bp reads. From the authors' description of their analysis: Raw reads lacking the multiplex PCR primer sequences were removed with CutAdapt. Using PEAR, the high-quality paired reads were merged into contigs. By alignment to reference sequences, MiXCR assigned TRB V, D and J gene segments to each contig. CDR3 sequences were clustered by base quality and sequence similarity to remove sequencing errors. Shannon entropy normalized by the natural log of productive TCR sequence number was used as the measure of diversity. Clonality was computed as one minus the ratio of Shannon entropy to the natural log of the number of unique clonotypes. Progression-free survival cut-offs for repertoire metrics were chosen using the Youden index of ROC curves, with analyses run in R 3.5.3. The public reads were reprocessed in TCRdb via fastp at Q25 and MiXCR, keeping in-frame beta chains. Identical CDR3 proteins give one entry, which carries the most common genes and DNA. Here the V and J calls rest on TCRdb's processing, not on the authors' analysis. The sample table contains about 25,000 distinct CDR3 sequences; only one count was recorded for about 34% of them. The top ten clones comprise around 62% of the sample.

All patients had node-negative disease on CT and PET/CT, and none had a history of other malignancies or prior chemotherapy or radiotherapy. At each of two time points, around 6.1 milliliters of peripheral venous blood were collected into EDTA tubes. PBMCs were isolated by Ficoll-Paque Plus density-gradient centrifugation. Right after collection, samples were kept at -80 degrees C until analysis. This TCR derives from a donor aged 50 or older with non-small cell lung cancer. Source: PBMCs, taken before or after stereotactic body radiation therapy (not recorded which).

The base sequence is TGCAGTGCTAGTTCACGCGACGAGCAGTACTTC. Translated, this is CSASSRDEQYF. The V and J segments used are TRBV20-1 and TRBJ2-7; no D gene call is confident. The germline V gene (reference sequence) gives CDR1 as DFQATT and CDR2 as SNEGSKA. Between the V and J ends, shortened by 3 bases and 5 bases respectively, the junction contains 8 bases. The CDR3 spans 11 residues, from the cysteine through the phenylalanine. Only the CDR3 DNA is retained, 33 bases long and in frame from the first base.